Included here is one TCR beta chain sequence, with context. This record belongs to a study of shared T cell receptors in the human thymus. The assay was immunoSEQ multiplex PCR, and TCRdb's table has in-frame clones only and misses some. This sample carries approximately 400,000 clones, more than 85% of them seen once, and the ten largest clones take approximately 0.02%. There are 14 residues in the CDR3. V was cut by 3 bases and J by 7 bases, with 15 bases left in between. Germline CDR1 and CDR2: KGHSH and LQKENI. V and J are TRBV18 and TRBJ1-2; D might be TRBD1 (6 bases). The TCR originated in a human donor. Sequencing was done on a sample of thymocytes. CDR3 loop: CASSPPGGARGYTF. CDR3 DNA: TGTGCCAGCTCACCTCCCGGGGGGGCGCGTGGCTACACCTTC.